This note documents a single TCR beta chain sequence. The antigen is unknown. TCRdb's copy holds only in-frame clones and misses some; the assay was immunoSEQ multiplex PCR. Here the sample spans 150,000 or so clones, around nine tenths being singletons. This record comes from a study of radiation and T cells in renal cell carcinoma. Time point reported: baseline pretreatment blood. Treatment reported: 15 Gy SBRT to primary tumor, nephrectomy 4 weeks later. Findings of the study overall: In blood, top tumor clones expanded by 2 weeks, shrinking by 4.

The sequence was collected from a woman in her forties or fifties with renal cell carcinoma. The sample consisted of blood, taken from a patient whose treatment included radiotherapy and nephrectomy.

This CDR3 reads CASSSLGQGRSYEQYF. The CDR3 DNA sequence: TGTGCCAGCAGCTCCCTAGGACAGGGGCGATCCTACGAGCAGTACTTC. V usage is TRBV7-2 and J usage is TRBJ2-7, with 9 bases fitting TRBD1. Germline loops: CDR1 SGHTA, CDR2 FQGNSA. The trim removed 4 bases at V and 1 base at J, leaving 8 bases unmatched. The CDR3 length is 16 residues.